This section outlines one T cell receptor beta chain sequence together with its context. The antigen is unknown. The PCR template was genomic DNA. A primer set of 30 forward and 13 reverse primers amplified the CDR3. TCRdb reanalysed the multiplex PCR reads using MiXCR and keeps one entry per CDR3 protein. The table has 250,000 to 300,000 distinct CDR3 sequences, more than 40% seen once. This CDR3 region has 13 residues. Germline-derived CDR1 and CDR2 are KGHDR and SFDVKD. V was clipped by 2 bases and J by 9 bases, with 11 bases between them. The data were taken from a study of type 1 and type 2 diabetes patients. Findings and limits, study-wide: A median of one highly-expanded CD4+ clone, covering around 4% of reads, occurred in type 2 diabetes.

The chain has TRBV24-1 and TRBJ2-3; perhaps TRBD1 as D (6 bases). This receptor was identified in a man in his late teens or twenties with type 2 diabetes. Sequenced sample: peripheral blood mononuclear cells (PBMCs). This chain's CDR3 is CATSDYRDGTQYF. DNA for the CDR3: TGTGCCACCAGTGATTACAGGGACGGGACGCAGTATTTT.